This T cell receptor (beta chain) came from a study of blood T cell repertoires in COVID-19. As handled by the study authors: Estimation of nucleated cell counts was performed using reference gene primer amplification. TCRdb keeps only in-frame clones here, not all; method: immunoSEQ multiplex PCR. That table gives V, J and clone size, and the DNA gave D and trimming. This table has about 250,000 clones, approximately 90% appearing once. Germline values: CDR1 LNHDA, CDR2 SQIVND (reference sequence). Trimming removed 2 bases at V and 9 bases at J, with 14 bases between. The CDR3 is made up of 14 amino acids.

This TCR was recovered from a man between 18 and 29 years old with active or convalescent COVID-19. The gene calls are TRBV19 and TRBJ2-1, with a weak D call TRBD2 (5 bases). What was sequenced was peripheral blood. CDR3 residues: CASSIIRGKGEQFF. DNA for the CDR3: TGTGCCAGTAGTATAATTCGGGGAAAGGGTGAGCAGTTCTTC.